The rows below give T cell receptor beta chains drawn from one sample of a study of T cells in Graves' hyperthyroidism and ophthalmopathy. TCRdb re-called the multiplex PCR reads through MiXCR, storing one row per CDR3 protein. The sample lists a few hundred thousand distinct CDR3 sequences, around 19% seen once, with roughly two fifths in the top ten. Sequenced material: blood. These receptors all stem from a man aged 35-49 years with Graves' hyperthyroidism. Both conserved end residues are part of each CDR3. A D gene is named only where the DNA matches it firmly. Clone size is not always given. Where it is, it says once, few, many or a class for expanded clones.

d_gene,len,v_gene,abundance,j_gene,CDR3nt,CDR3aa
TRBD2,14,TRBV7-3,many,TRBJ2-7,TGTGCCAGCAGCTTAAAGCGGGACGGGCCCGAGAAGTACTTC,CASSLKRDGPEKYF
TRBD1,15,TRBV20-1,many,TRBJ2-3,TGCAGTGCTAGAGAGGACAGGGGTTTTTTAGATACGCAGTATTTT,CSAREDRGFLDTQYF
TRBD1,15,TRBV19,NA,TRBJ2-7,TGTGCCAGTAGTATTCAAGCAACAGGGGGCGGCGAGCAGTACTTC,CASSIQATGGGEQYF
TRBD1,15,TRBV2,many,TRBJ2-3,TGTGCCAGCAGTACAGGGACAGGGAAAACAGATACGCAGTATTTT,CASSTGTGKTDTQYF
NA,15,TRBV20-1,few,TRBJ1-6,TGCAGTGCTAGAGATTTGGGGAAAGATAATTCACCCCTCCACTTT,CSARDLGKDNSPLHF
NA,12,TRBV4-3,NA,TRBJ2-2,TGCGCCAGCAGCCAAGTTCTCGGGGAGCTGTTTTTT,CASSQVLGELFF
NA,14,TRBV5-1,many,TRBJ1-2,TGCGCCAGCAGCTTGGCTGCGACAGACTATGGCTACACCTTC,CASSLAATDYGYTF
NA,13,TRBV27,many,TRBJ1-2,TGTGCCAGCAGTAAGGACCGCAACTATGGCTACACCTTC,CASSKDRNYGYTF
NA,17,TRBV5-1,many,TRBJ2-1,TGCGCCAGCAGCTTGGCCGTGGGGGGCCAGTCCTACAATGAGCAGTTCTTC,CASSLAVGGQSYNEQFF
TRBD2,15,TRBV5-1,NA,TRBJ2-7,TGCGCCAGCAGCTTGGTGTTCGGCGGGGGGTACGAGCAGTACTTC,CASSLVFGGGYEQYF
NA,15,TRBV27,NA,TRBJ1-5,TGTGCCAGCAGTTTTGAGGGTGAAAATCATCAGCCCCAGCATTTT,CASSFEGENHQPQHF
NA,15,TRBV7-2,NA,TRBJ2-1,TGTGCCAGCAGCTTAGCGGGGGGGCTGTCCAATGAGCAGTTCTTC,CASSLAGGLSNEQFF
NA,9,TRBV13,many,TRBJ2-5,TGTGCCAGCAGCCGAGGGGGGTACTTC,CASSRGGYF
TRBD2,14,TRBV13,many,TRBJ2-3,TGTGCCAGCAGCCCGGGGACTAGCGGGGATACGCAGTATTTT,CASSPGTSGDTQYF
NA,14,TRBV4-3,many,TRBJ1-1,TGCGCCAGCAGCCAAGGCAGGGCGACGGCTGAAGCTTTCTTT,CASSQGRATAEAFF
TRBD1,12,TRBV7-8,NA,TRBJ2-5,TGTGCCGCAGGGACAGACCAAGAGACCCAGTACTTC,CAAGTDQETQYF
TRBD1,13,TRBV25-1,few,TRBJ1-2,TGTGCCAGCAGTCTAAGGGACAGGGGGGGCTACACCTTC,CASSLRDRGGYTF
NA,12,TRBV28,many,TRBJ1-5,TGTGCCAGCAGTTTAGCGAATCAGCCCCAGCATTTT,CASSLANQPQHF
TRBD1,17,TRBV7-9,NA,TRBJ1-1,TGTGCCAGCAGCTTAGGGGACTGGGACAGGGGGCGAACTGAAGCTTTCTTT,CASSLGDWDRGRTEAFF
NA,14,TRBV20-1,few,TRBJ2-5,TGCAGTGCTAGTTTGGGTCAGGCCCAAGAGACCCAGTACTTC,CSASLGQAQETQYF
NA,13,TRBV18,many,TRBJ1-2,TGTGCCAGCTCCGCGACAGTTCTCGATGGCTACACCTTC,CASSATVLDGYTF
NA,13,TRBV18,many,TRBJ2-7,TGTGCCAGCTCACCTGGGCCCTCCTACGAGCAGTACTTC,CASSPGPSYEQYF
TRBD2,13,TRBV29-1,many,TRBJ2-7,TGCAGCGTTTCCGCCGGGACTATCTACGAGCAGTACTTC,CSVSAGTIYEQYF
TRBD1,13,TRBV7-2,NA,TRBJ2-1,TGTGCCAGCAGCTTAGGACAGGGGGGTGAGCAGTTCTTC,CASSLGQGGEQFF
TRBD1,16,TRBV9,NA,TRBJ2-1,TGTGCCAGCAGCAGCAGACAGGGGCCAACCTACAATGAGCAGTTCTTC,CASSSRQGPTYNEQFF
TRBD2,15,TRBV28,NA,TRBJ2-7,TGTGCCAGCCGAACTAGCGGGAGTCCAACCTACGAGCAGTACTTC,CASRTSGSPTYEQYF
NA,15,TRBV20-1,many,TRBJ1-1,TGCAGTGCTAGAGACAGGGGAAGAGGTCTAACTGAAGCTTTCTTT,CSARDRGRGLTEAFF
NA,10,TRBV29-1,many,TRBJ2-5,TGCAGCGTTGAAGAAGAGACCCAGTACTTC,CSVEEETQYF
TRBD2,15,TRBV5-4,few,TRBJ2-5,TGTGCCACCAAAGGACTAGCTGGGGAACAAGAGACCCAGTACTTC,CATKGLAGEQETQYF
TRBD1,13,TRBV10-3,NA,TRBJ2-7,TGTGCCATCAGTGCCGGACAGGGTGGCGAGCAGTACTTC,CAISAGQGGEQYF
TRBD1,15,TRBV12-3/TRBV12-4,many,TRBJ2-7,TGTGCCAGCAGCATAACCGGGACAGGGGATCTCGAGCAGTACTTC,CASSITGTGDLEQYF
TRBD1,16,TRBV6-1,NA,TRBJ2-3,TGTGCCAGCAGTGAAGCAGGGGGCCCGAGCACAGATACGCAGTATTTT,CASSEAGGPSTDTQYF
NA,17,TRBV9,many,TRBJ1-4,TGTGCCAGCAGCGTAGGTGGGCCCTGGGCAACTAATGAAAAACTGTTTTTT,CASSVGGPWATNEKLFF
TRBD1,13,TRBV7-8,NA,TRBJ1-2,TGTGCCAGCAGCGCGGGACAGCACTATGGCTACACCTTC,CASSAGQHYGYTF
TRBD1,18,TRBV29-1,NA,TRBJ2-6,TGCAGCGCCATAACTCCGGGGACAGCCGACTCTGGGGCCAACGTCCTGACTTTC,CSAITPGTADSGANVLTF
NA,15,TRBV4-2,NA,TRBJ1-4,TGTGCCAGCAGCCAAAGGTTACAGGATAATGAAAAACTGTTTTTT,CASSQRLQDNEKLFF
NA,16,TRBV7-2,many,TRBJ1-6,TGTGCCAGCAGCTTAGTCGAGCAGGTTTGGGATTCACCCCTCCACTTT,CASSLVEQVWDSPLHF
NA,15,TRBV7-3,NA,TRBJ2-7,TGTGCCAGCAGCTTAACGTTCGGCCAAACCTACGAGCAGTACTTC,CASSLTFGQTYEQYF
TRBD1,15,TRBV6-1,many,TRBJ1-6,TGTGCCAGCCTAGGTGGGGACAGATATAATTCACCCCTCCACTTT,CASLGGDRYNSPLHF
NA,14,TRBV7-2,many,TRBJ1-3,TGTGCCAGCAGTTCGGACAGAACTGGAAACACCATATATTTT,CASSSDRTGNTIYF
NA,13,TRBV20-1,many,TRBJ2-7,TGCAGTGCTAGTCCCGGTAATTCCTACGAGCAGTACTTC,CSASPGNSYEQYF
TRBD1,15,TRBV20-1,many,TRBJ2-3,TGCAGTGCTAGCGGAGACAGGGGGCGGGAAGATACGCAGTATTTT,CSASGDRGREDTQYF
NA,14,TRBV5-4,NA,TRBJ2-7,TGTGCCAGCAGCTTGTATGAAGGGTCCGACGAGCAGTACTTC,CASSLYEGSDEQYF
NA,15,TRBV15,NA,TRBJ1-2,TGTGCCACCAGCAGAGTAGCAGGGCTGAACTATGGCTACACCTTC,CATSRVAGLNYGYTF
NA,14,TRBV28,NA,TRBJ1-1,TGTGCCAGCAGTTTTGAGCCAGGGTGGTTTGAAGCTTTCTTT,CASSFEPGWFEAFF
TRBD1,14,TRBV5-5,many,TRBJ1-1,TGTGCCAGCAGCCCTCGGGACAGCTACACTGAAGCTTTCTTT,CASSPRDSYTEAFF
NA,15,TRBV9,NA,TRBJ2-2,TGTGCCAGCAGCGTAGATGTCCAAGACACCGGGGAGCTGTTTTTT,CASSVDVQDTGELFF
NA,14,TRBV9,NA,TRBJ1-2,TGTGCCAGCAGCAATGGCGGGGGCGGCTATGGCTACACCTTC,CASSNGGGGYGYTF
NA,14,TRBV24-1,many,TRBJ2-5,TGTGCCACCAGTGATCTAGCGTTGGAAGAGACCCAGTACTTC,CATSDLALEETQYF
NA,12,TRBV28,NA,TRBJ2-1,TGTGCCGGCAGTTTTGGGGGCGATGAGCAGTTCTTC,CAGSFGGDEQFF